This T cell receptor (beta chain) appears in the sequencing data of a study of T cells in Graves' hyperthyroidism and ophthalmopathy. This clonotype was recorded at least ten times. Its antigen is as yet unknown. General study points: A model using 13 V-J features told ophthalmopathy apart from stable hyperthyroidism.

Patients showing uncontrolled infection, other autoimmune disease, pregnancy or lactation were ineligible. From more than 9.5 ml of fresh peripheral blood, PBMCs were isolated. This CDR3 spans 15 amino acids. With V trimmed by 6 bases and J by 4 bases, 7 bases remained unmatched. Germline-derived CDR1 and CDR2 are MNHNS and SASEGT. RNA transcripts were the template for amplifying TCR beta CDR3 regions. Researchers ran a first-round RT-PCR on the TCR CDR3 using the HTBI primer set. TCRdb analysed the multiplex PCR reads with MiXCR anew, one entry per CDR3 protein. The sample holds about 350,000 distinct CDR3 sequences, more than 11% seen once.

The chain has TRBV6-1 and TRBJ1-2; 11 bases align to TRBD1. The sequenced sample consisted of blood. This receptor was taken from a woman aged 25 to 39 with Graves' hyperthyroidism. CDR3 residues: CASRTGQGEVYGYTF. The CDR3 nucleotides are TGTGCCAGCAGGACGGGACAGGGGGAAGTCTATGGCTACACCTTC.